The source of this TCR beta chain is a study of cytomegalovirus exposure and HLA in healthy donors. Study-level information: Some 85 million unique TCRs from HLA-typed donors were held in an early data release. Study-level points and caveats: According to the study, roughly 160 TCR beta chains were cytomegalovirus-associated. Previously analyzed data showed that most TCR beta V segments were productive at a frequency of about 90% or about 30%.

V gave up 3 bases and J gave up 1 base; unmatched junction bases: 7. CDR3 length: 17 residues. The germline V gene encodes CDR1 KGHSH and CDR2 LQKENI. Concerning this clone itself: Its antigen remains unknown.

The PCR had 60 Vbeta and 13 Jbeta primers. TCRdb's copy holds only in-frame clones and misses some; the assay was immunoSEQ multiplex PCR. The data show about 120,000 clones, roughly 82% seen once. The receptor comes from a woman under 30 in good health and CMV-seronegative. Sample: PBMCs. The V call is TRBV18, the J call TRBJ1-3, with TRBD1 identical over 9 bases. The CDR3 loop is CASSPARDRASGNTIYF. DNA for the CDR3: TGTGCCAGCTCACCTGCCCGGGACAGGGCTTCTGGAAACACCATATATTTT.